A single sample is the source of the 24 T cell receptor beta chains below, sequenced in a study of blood T cell repertoires in COVID-19. Assay: immunoSEQ multiplex PCR; the TCRdb copy retains only in-frame clones and omits some. The sample holds fewer than 150,000 clones; approximately 85% are singletons and the top ten take roughly 13%. Material for sequencing was peripheral blood. These receptors all stem from a human donor in a cohort sampled during active COVID-19.

The chain employs TRBV5-1 and TRBJ1-1; D is perhaps TRBD1 (5 bases). The ends were cut back, 6 bases at V and 2 bases at J, with 17 bases in the middle. Germline V gene data show CDR1 as SGHRS and CDR2 as YFSETQ. The CDR3 runs to 15 residues. CDR3 residues: CASIPVPGGNTEAFF. In nucleotides, the CDR3 is TGCGCCAGCATCCCAGTGCCCGGGGGAAACACTGAAGCTTTCTTT.

This chain connects TRBV6-5 to TRBJ1-6, with 9 bases lining up with TRBD1. CDR3 length equals 13 residues. The ends lost 7 bases at V and 9 bases at J; junction bases unmatched: 4. Germline lookup yields CDR1 MNHEY and CDR2 SVGAGI. The CDR3 protein is CASTTGGSSPLHF. CDR3 sequence (DNA): TGTGCCAGCACCACAGGGGGCTCTTCACCCCTCCACTTT.

This chain connects TRBV27 to TRBJ1-1, with D perhaps TRBD1 (6 bases). The CDR3 runs to 11 residues. Germline CDR1 MNHEY, CDR2 SMNVEV (reference sequence). Trimming removed 3 bases from V and 10 bases from J, with 9 bases in between. The chain's CDR3 is CASSLRGRAFF. The CDR3 nucleotides are TGTGCCAGCAGTTTGAGGGGGAGAGCTTTCTTT.

This chain uses TRBV4-1 with TRBJ2-2; 8 nucleotides agree with TRBD1. The germline V gene encodes CDR1 MGHRA and CDR2 YSYEKL. After removal of 5 bases from V and 4 bases from J, the junction contained 9 bases not matched to a gene. CDR3 size: 16 residues. Written as DNA, the CDR3 is TGCGCCAGCAGCTGGGGACAGGTCTCAGGCACCGGGGAGCTGTTTTTT. Residues: CASSWGQVSGTGELFF.

The chain joins TRBV3-1 (or the pseudogene TRBV3-2) to TRBJ2-7; TRBD1 matches 7 bases. Germline trimming cut 1 base from V and 1 base from J; bases unmatched to any gene: 10. This CDR3 spans 17 amino acids. Germline V gives CDR1 LGHDT, CDR2 YNNKEL (reference sequence). The CDR3 is CASSQGRRTGGSYEQYF. In nucleotides, the CDR3 is TGTGCCAGCAGCCAAGGTCGACGGACAGGTGGGTCCTACGAGCAGTACTTC.

This clone occurred many times. The chain uses TRBV2 and TRBJ1-4; unclear D gene. V lost 7 bases, J lost 0 bases, and 18 bases lay in between. This CDR3 comprises 17 residues. In germline, CDR1 is SNHLY, CDR2 FYNNEI. The CDR3 region has the DNA TGTGCCAGCACCGCGGTCCCGACCCCCACAACTAATGAAAAACTGTTTTTT. It is translated as CASTAVPTPTTNEKLFF.

This clone was seen just once. Other DNA sequences in the same sample also yield this CDR3. The gene calls are TRBV6-5 and TRBJ2-1; D might be TRBD1 (5 bases). Germline V lookup: CDR1 MNHEY, CDR2 SVGAGI. The CDR3 is 12 amino acids. V was shortened by 6 bases and J by 4 bases, with 7 bases between the two germline ends. The CDR3 coding sequence is TGTGCCAGCAGCAGGGATTACAATGAGCAGTTCTTC. Protein product: CASSRDYNEQFF.

The rearrangement joins TRBV19 to TRBJ1-5; 9 bases are shared with TRBD1. The ends lost 4 bases at V and 3 bases at J; junction bases unmatched: 7. This CDR3 region has 16 residues. Germline lookup yields CDR1 LNHDA and CDR2 SQIVND (reference sequence). CDR3 amino acids: CASSTIQGAINQPQHF. The CDR3 DNA sequence: TGTGCCAGTAGTACCATACAGGGGGCAATCAATCAGCCCCAGCATTTT.

This clone was seen a few times. V and J are TRBV19 and TRBJ2-7; TRBD1 agrees at 8 bases. This CDR3 is 17 amino acids long. The J segment lost 1 base and the V segment lost 8 bases, leaving 16 bases of the junction unmatched. The V gene's germline CDR1 is LNHDA and CDR2 SQIVND (reference sequence). DNA of the CDR3: TGTGCCAGTCGAAAGGGTACAGGGGGTTCCGGGTCCTACGAGCAGTACTTC. Amino acid sequence: CASRKGTGGSGSYEQYF.

In this sample, this clone turned up once. The chain joins TRBV15 to TRBJ2-7; D unclear. Trimming removed 8 bases from V and 3 bases from J, with 14 bases in between. The CDR3 is made up of 13 amino acids. Germline CDR1 LNHNV, CDR2 YYDKDF (reference sequence). CDR3 region: CATSYVAGYEQYF. Written as DNA, the CDR3 is TGTGCCACCTCTTACGTTGCAGGCTACGAGCAGTACTTC.

The rearrangement links TRBV2 to TRBJ1-2; D is uncertain. Germline CDR1 is SNHLY and CDR2 is FYNNEI. The V gene lost 8 bases and the J gene lost 4 bases, with 14 bases spanning the gap. This CDR3 is 13 amino acids long. The CDR3 sequence is CASLRTSAYGYTF. The CDR3 DNA reads as TGTGCCAGCCTTCGGACTTCGGCCTATGGCTACACCTTC.

This clone was detected a few times. The chain is built from TRBV27 and TRBJ1-6; possible D gene TRBD1, 6 bases. The germline V gene has CDR1 MNHEY and CDR2 SMNVEV (reference sequence). The CDR3 covers 16 residues. With 0 bases removed from V and 11 bases from J, the gap between germline ends came to 17 bases. CDR3 nucleotide sequence: TGTGCCAGCAGTTTATCTCGGGGGGCATCGCTGGCACCCCTCCACTTT. Translation: CASSLSRGASLAPLHF.

This sequence joins TRBV4-1 and TRBJ1-2; D unresolved. The CDR3 spans 16 residues. V was pared by 2 bases and J by 0 bases, with 13 bases between. Looked up from germline, CDR1 is MGHRA and CDR2 is YSYEKL. For the CDR3, the DNA is TGCGCCAGCAGCCAACCCAACAGTAATCCTAACTATGGCTACACCTTC. Its translation is CASSQPNSNPNYGYTF.

The V and J genes are TRBV3-1 (or the pseudogene TRBV3-2) and TRBJ1-1; the D is unclear. V lost 2 bases and J lost 13, with 14 bases in between. This CDR3 is 12 amino acids long. The germline V gene has CDR1 LGHDT and CDR2 YNNKEL (reference sequence). The CDR3 here is CASSQLAGIGFF. The DNA of the CDR3 is TGTGCCAGCAGCCAACTGGCGGGTATTGGTTTCTTT.

This clone was seen a handful of times. The chain employs TRBV6-6 and TRBJ1-5; the D gene is possibly TRBD1 (5 bases). The germline V and J ends were trimmed by 7 bases and 9 bases, with 10 bases remaining between them. This CDR3 region has 11 residues. Germline assignment: CDR1 MNHNY and CDR2 SVGAGI (reference sequence). CDR3 in DNA: TGTGCCAGCAAGGGGTCATCGCCCCAGCATTTT. Amino acid sequence: CASKGSSPQHF.

CDR3: CASSFSLDRSYEQYF. Here the CDR3 DNA reads TGTGCCAGCAGCTTTTCGCTAGATCGGTCCTACGAGCAGTACTTC. The genes are TRBV13 and TRBJ2-7; no clear D. This CDR3 is built from 15 residues. Trimming shortened V by 3 bases and J by 1 base, and 13 bases separated the two germline ends. Germline assignment: CDR1 PRHDT and CDR2 FYEKMQ (reference sequence).

This chain joins TRBV6-2 or TRBV6-3 and TRBJ1-6, with a possible D match to TRBD1 (6 bases). CDR3 size: 16 residues. V lost 5 bases and J 7 bases, leaving 18 bases between the germline ends. CDR1 MNHEY and CDR2 SVGEGT come from the germline V gene. CDR3 nucleotides: TGTGCCAGCAGTCCCCCCACAGGGCTCCTCAATTCACCCCTCCACTTT. This translates into CASSPPTGLLNSPLHF.

The CDR3 nucleotides are TGTGCCAGCAGCCCAGGGGCCCCTGAAGCTTTCTTT. Translated: CASSPGAPEAFF. The chain links TRBV11-1 to TRBJ1-1, with D possibly TRBD1 on 6 matching bases. V was clipped by 5 bases and J by 6 bases, with 10 bases between them. CDR3 length: 12 residues. CDR1 and CDR2 from the germline V gene are SGHAT and FQDESV (reference sequence).

The chain has TRBV11-2 and TRBJ1-4; D gene uncertain. This CDR3 has 15 amino acids. V lost 1 base and J lost 5, with 11 bases in between. CDR1 is SGHAT, CDR2 FQNNGV, per germline. CDR3 residues: CASSLVGGINEKLFF. The CDR3 nucleotides read TGTGCCAGCAGCTTAGTAGGCGGGATAAATGAAAAACTGTTTTTT.

In its sample, this clone was seen once. The gene calls are TRBV5-8 and TRBJ2-1, with 7 bases aligning to TRBD2. The CDR3 has 14 residues. Trimming took 2 bases from V and 7 from J; bases not matched to a gene: 6. The germline gives CDR1 SGHTS, CDR2 YDEGEE. The CDR3 reads CASSLVGGGNEQFF. CDR3 DNA: TGTGCCAGCAGCTTAGTTGGGGGGGGGAATGAGCAGTTCTTC.

This clone was counted a single time. The chain has TRBV4-1 and TRBJ2-3, with TRBD2 matching 12 bases. CDR3 length: 19 residues. The J segment lost 0 bases and the V segment lost 2 bases, leaving 9 bases of the junction unmatched. The V gene's germline CDR1 is MGHRA and CDR2 YSYEKL. The CDR3 is CASSQTGLAGLSSTDTQYF. Here the CDR3 DNA reads TGCGCCAGCAGCCAAACCGGACTAGCGGGGCTTTCTAGCACAGATACGCAGTATTTT.

This chain joins TRBV11-2 and TRBJ2-7; D might be TRBD1 (6 bases). This CDR3 has 15 amino acids. The V gene lost 5 bases and the J gene lost 4 bases, with 18 bases spanning the gap. CDR1 is SGHAT, CDR2 FQNNGV, per germline. The CDR3 region is CASSPATGTTYEQYF. The CDR3 bases are TGTGCCAGCAGCCCGGCCACCGGGACAACGTACGAGCAGTACTTC.

This chain connects TRBV5-1 to TRBJ2-6; perhaps TRBD1 as D (6 bases). Germline loops: CDR1 SGHRS, CDR2 YFSETQ. The CDR3 spans 18 residues. Between the trimmed V and J ends, which lost 0 bases and 0 bases, there was a span of 13 bases. In DNA, the CDR3 is TGCGCCAGCAGCTTGGGGGGGCCGGGGATCTCTGGGGCCAACGTCCTGACTTTC. Amino acid sequence: CASSLGGPGISGANVLTF.

The rearrangement links TRBV18 to TRBJ2-1, with 7 bases matching TRBD1. The V segment lost 8 bases and the J segment 5 bases; nucleotides outside the gene matches: 15. The germline V gene has CDR1 KGHSH and CDR2 LQKENI. The CDR3 has 16 amino acids. The CDR3 region has the DNA TGTGCCAGCCACGCAGGGTCGGGACAGAGGCACAATGAGCAGTTCTTC. Translation gives CASHAGSGQRHNEQFF. Complete variable domain (other parts from reference TRBV18 and TRBJ2-1): NAGVMQNPRHLVRRRGQEARLRCSPMKGHSHVYWYRQLPEEGLKFMVYLQKENIIDESGMPKERFSAEFPKEGPSILRIQQVVRGDSAAYFCASHAGSGQRHNEQFFGPGTRLTVL.